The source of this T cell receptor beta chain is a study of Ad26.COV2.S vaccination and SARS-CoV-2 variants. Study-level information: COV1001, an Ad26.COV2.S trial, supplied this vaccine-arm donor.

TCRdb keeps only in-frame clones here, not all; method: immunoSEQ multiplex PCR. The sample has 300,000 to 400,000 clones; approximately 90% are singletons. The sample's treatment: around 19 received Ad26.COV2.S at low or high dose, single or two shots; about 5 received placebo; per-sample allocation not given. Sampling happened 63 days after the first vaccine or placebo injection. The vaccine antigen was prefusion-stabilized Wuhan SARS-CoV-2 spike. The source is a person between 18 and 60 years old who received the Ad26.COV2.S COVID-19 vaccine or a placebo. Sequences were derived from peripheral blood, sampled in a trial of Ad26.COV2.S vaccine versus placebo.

This chain's CDR3 is CASRKGLGLMNTGELFF. The DNA of the CDR3 is TGTGCCAGCAGGAAGGGTTTGGGTCTTATGAACACCGGGGAGCTGTTTTTT. V usage is TRBV2 and J usage is TRBJ2-2, with no clear D. CDR1 is SNHLY and CDR2 is FYNNEI in the germline V gene. The length of the CDR3 is 17 residues. Trimming pared 6 bases from V and 1 base from J, leaving 18 bases between.